This is a list of T cell receptor beta chains from one sample in a study of vaccination effects on CD4 cells after COVID-19. The table came from immunoSEQ multiplex PCR; TCRdb's copy has only in-frame clones and leaves some out. Seen here are more than 60,000 clones, around 74% observed once, and the top ten hold 2% to 2.5%. These receptors' antigens are unknown. Sample: CD4+ T cells from PBMCs cultured without peptide, taken after COVID-19 vaccination. The receptors derive from a human donor who received a COVID-19 vaccine. Both conserved end residues are part of each CDR3. The D gene is left open where the match is weak. The size field is filled for only some rows; it gives once, few, many or a size class.

d_call: NA
j_call: TRBJ1-1
clone_size: NA
v_call: TRBV9
cdr3_nt: TGTGCCAGCAGCGCGGGGACGGGGGATGAAGCTTTCTTT
cdr3_aa: CASSAGTGDEAFF

d_call: NA
j_call: TRBJ1-5
clone_size: NA
v_call: TRBV4-1
cdr3_nt: TGCGCCAGCAGCCCTATAGGGGGTCAGCCCCAGCATTTT
cdr3_aa: CASSPIGGQPQHF

d_call: NA
j_call: TRBJ1-1
clone_size: NA
v_call: TRBV29-1
cdr3_nt: TGCAGCGTTGAGGTAATGGCGGCCACTGAAGCTTTCTTT
cdr3_aa: CSVEVMAATEAFF

d_call: TRBD2
j_call: TRBJ2-1
clone_size: NA
v_call: TRBV3-1/TRBV3-2
cdr3_nt: TGTGCCAGCAGCCAAGATCTGAAGTTGGCTAGCGGGGCTTACAATGAGCAGTTCTTC
cdr3_aa: CASSQDLKLASGAYNEQFF

d_call: NA
j_call: TRBJ2-1
clone_size: NA
v_call: TRBV5-4
cdr3_nt: TGTGCCAGCAGTTTCTACAATGAGCAGTTCTTC
cdr3_aa: CASSFYNEQFF

d_call: TRBD2
j_call: TRBJ2-3
clone_size: NA
v_call: TRBV5-1
cdr3_nt: TGCGCCAGCAGCTTGGGGACGGGGGGGAGGACAGATACGCAGTATTTT
cdr3_aa: CASSLGTGGRTDTQYF

d_call: NA
j_call: TRBJ1-2
clone_size: once
v_call: TRBV30
cdr3_nt: TGTGCCTGGAAATGGACATCAATGAACTATGGCTACACCTTC
cdr3_aa: CAWKWTSMNYGYTF

d_call: NA
j_call: TRBJ1-6
clone_size: NA
v_call: TRBV27
cdr3_nt: TGTGCCAGCAGCCACGACCGAAGCTCCTATAATTCACCCCTCCACTTT
cdr3_aa: CASSHDRSSYNSPLHF

d_call: NA
j_call: TRBJ2-1
clone_size: NA
v_call: TRBV7-2
cdr3_nt: TGTGCCAGCGGAACGACTCTCTCCTACAATGAGCAGTTCTTC
cdr3_aa: CASGTTLSYNEQFF

d_call: TRBD1
j_call: TRBJ1-2
clone_size: few
v_call: TRBV19
cdr3_nt: TGTGCCAGCACACAGGGGGACTATGGCTACACCTTC
cdr3_aa: CASTQGDYGYTF

d_call: NA
j_call: TRBJ1-1
clone_size: NA
v_call: TRBV5-1
cdr3_nt: TGCGCCAGCAGCCCGGCGACCTGGACCACTGAAGCTTTCTTT
cdr3_aa: CASSPATWTTEAFF

d_call: TRBD2
j_call: TRBJ2-3
clone_size: NA
v_call: TRBV7-2
cdr3_nt: TGTGCCAGCAGCGCAAGCTTAGCGGGGACAGATACGCAGTATTTT
cdr3_aa: CASSASLAGTDTQYF

d_call: NA
j_call: TRBJ1-2
clone_size: few
v_call: TRBV5-1
cdr3_nt: TGCGCCAGCAGCTTGGTGGGGGGGCGAGAGAACTATGGCTACACCTTC
cdr3_aa: CASSLVGGRENYGYTF

d_call: NA
j_call: TRBJ2-5
clone_size: NA
v_call: TRBV15
cdr3_nt: TGTGCCACCAGCAGGCAGGGAGCTTGGGAGACCCAGTACTTC
cdr3_aa: CATSRQGAWETQYF

d_call: NA
j_call: TRBJ1-3
clone_size: once
v_call: TRBV7-8
cdr3_nt: TGTGCCAGCAGCCCACAGGGTTCTGGAAACACCATATATTTT
cdr3_aa: CASSPQGSGNTIYF

d_call: NA
j_call: TRBJ1-2
clone_size: NA
v_call: TRBV29-1
cdr3_nt: TGCAGCGTTGAAGGTCAAAACCGAAATGGCTACACCTTC
cdr3_aa: CSVEGQNRNGYTF

d_call: NA
j_call: TRBJ1-1
clone_size: NA
v_call: TRBV5-1
cdr3_nt: TGCGCCAGCAGCTTGCAGGATTTGAACACTGAAGCTTTCTTT
cdr3_aa: CASSLQDLNTEAFF

d_call: TRBD1
j_call: TRBJ1-5
clone_size: NA
v_call: TRBV5-1
cdr3_nt: TGCGCCAGCAGCTCGGGACAGGGCGACCAGCCCCAGCATTTT
cdr3_aa: CASSSGQGDQPQHF

d_call: NA
j_call: TRBJ1-1
clone_size: NA
v_call: TRBV9
cdr3_nt: TGTGCCAGCAGCGTAGAAGCCGTGGGGGCTGAAGCTTTCTTT
cdr3_aa: CASSVEAVGAEAFF

d_call: NA
j_call: TRBJ1-3
clone_size: NA
v_call: TRBV5-5
cdr3_nt: TGTGCCAGCAGGCGGGTGGTCTCTGGAAACACCATATATTTT
cdr3_aa: CASRRVVSGNTIYF

d_call: NA
j_call: TRBJ2-5
clone_size: NA
v_call: TRBV20-1
cdr3_nt: TGCAGTGCTAGTGTTAGGGGTCAAGAGACCCAGTACTTC
cdr3_aa: CSASVRGQETQYF

d_call: NA
j_call: TRBJ1-2
clone_size: few
v_call: TRBV18
cdr3_nt: TGTGCCAGCTCACCCGCTACATTGAATTATGGCTACACCTTC
cdr3_aa: CASSPATLNYGYTF

d_call: NA
j_call: TRBJ1-1
clone_size: NA
v_call: TRBV6-5
cdr3_nt: TGTGCCAGCAGTTCCACAGCGAACACTGAAGCTTTCTTT
cdr3_aa: CASSSTANTEAFF

d_call: NA
j_call: TRBJ1-1
clone_size: NA
v_call: TRBV29-1
cdr3_nt: TGCAGCGCCGAGAGGGCAGCTAACACTGAAGCTTTCTTT
cdr3_aa: CSAERAANTEAFF

d_call: TRBD1
j_call: TRBJ1-5
clone_size: few
v_call: TRBV7-3
cdr3_nt: TGTGCCAGCAGCCCGACAGGGGGCAATCAGCCCCAGCATTTT
cdr3_aa: CASSPTGGNQPQHF

d_call: NA
j_call: TRBJ2-4
clone_size: NA
v_call: TRBV14
cdr3_nt: TGTGCCAGCAGCCAAGGGACAGCCAACATTCAGTACTTC
cdr3_aa: CASSQGTANIQYF

d_call: NA
j_call: TRBJ1-3
clone_size: NA
v_call: TRBV5-6
cdr3_nt: TGTGCCAGCCGGGCAGGGGGAAACACCATATATTTT
cdr3_aa: CASRAGGNTIYF

d_call: NA
j_call: TRBJ2-3
clone_size: NA
v_call: TRBV2
cdr3_nt: TGTGCCAGCACGCCGTTGCGTAGCACAGATACGCAGTATTTT
cdr3_aa: CASTPLRSTDTQYF

d_call: TRBD1
j_call: TRBJ2-3
clone_size: NA
v_call: TRBV2
cdr3_nt: TGTGCCAGCAGTGGACAGGGCGGTACAGATACGCAGTATTTT
cdr3_aa: CASSGQGGTDTQYF

d_call: NA
j_call: TRBJ1-5
clone_size: NA
v_call: TRBV6-2/TRBV6-3
cdr3_nt: TGTGCCAGCAGTTACTCCCCCCAGCCCCAGCATTTT
cdr3_aa: CASSYSPQPQHF

d_call: NA
j_call: TRBJ2-3
clone_size: NA
v_call: TRBV7-2
cdr3_nt: TGTGCCAGCAGCCACAGGACGCCGGGAAGCACAGATACGCAGTATTTT
cdr3_aa: CASSHRTPGSTDTQYF

d_call: NA
j_call: TRBJ1-5
clone_size: few
v_call: TRBV28
cdr3_nt: TGTGCCAGCAGTTTACTCGCAGGCACTTGGCCCCAGCATTTT
cdr3_aa: CASSLLAGTWPQHF

d_call: NA
j_call: TRBJ1-2
clone_size: NA
v_call: TRBV4-3
cdr3_nt: TGCGCCAGCAGCCAAGAGTTGAAACAGGTTCTCTATGGCTACACCTTC
cdr3_aa: CASSQELKQVLYGYTF

d_call: TRBD2
j_call: TRBJ2-4
clone_size: NA
v_call: TRBV10-2
cdr3_nt: TGCGCCAGCAGTGAGTCGTCTAGCGGGGGGGCGATCGCCAAAAACATTCAGTACTTC
cdr3_aa: CASSESSSGGAIAKNIQYF

d_call: TRBD1
j_call: TRBJ1-6
clone_size: few
v_call: TRBV5-1
cdr3_nt: TGCGCCAGCAGCGTAGACAGGGTGGGGTCACCCCTCCACTTT
cdr3_aa: CASSVDRVGSPLHF

d_call: NA
j_call: TRBJ1-6
clone_size: NA
v_call: TRBV28
cdr3_nt: TGTGCCAGCAGTTTGTACTTTCTTACCCCACCCCTCCACTTT
cdr3_aa: CASSLYFLTPPLHF

d_call: NA
j_call: TRBJ1-1
clone_size: NA
v_call: TRBV12-3/TRBV12-4
cdr3_nt: TGTGCCAGCAGGATAGGGGGTTTGGCTTTCTTT
cdr3_aa: CASRIGGLAFF

d_call: TRBD2
j_call: TRBJ2-2
clone_size: NA
v_call: TRBV14
cdr3_nt: TGTGCCAGCAGCCAGCGCGCTAGCGGGGTACGCGGGGAGCTGTTTTTT
cdr3_aa: CASSQRASGVRGELFF

d_call: TRBD1
j_call: TRBJ1-1
clone_size: NA
v_call: TRBV7-9
cdr3_nt: TGTGCCAGCAGCCCAGGACAGGACTACATGAACACTGAAGCTTTCTTT
cdr3_aa: CASSPGQDYMNTEAFF

d_call: TRBD1
j_call: TRBJ1-1
clone_size: NA
v_call: TRBV7-9
cdr3_nt: TGTGCCAGCAGCCGACAGGGGTGGAACACTGAAGCTTTCTTT
cdr3_aa: CASSRQGWNTEAFF

d_call: NA
j_call: TRBJ1-1
clone_size: few
v_call: TRBV11-2
cdr3_nt: TGTGCCAGCGGGCCAAGGAACACTGAAGCTTTCTTT
cdr3_aa: CASGPRNTEAFF

d_call: NA
j_call: TRBJ1-5
clone_size: NA
v_call: TRBV7-9
cdr3_nt: TGTGCCAGCAGCTACAGTGGGAATCAGCCCCAGCATTTT
cdr3_aa: CASSYSGNQPQHF

d_call: NA
j_call: TRBJ2-5
clone_size: NA
v_call: TRBV19
cdr3_nt: TGTGCCAGTAGTATAGGAGAGGGACACCAAGAGACCCAGTACTTC
cdr3_aa: CASSIGEGHQETQYF

d_call: NA
j_call: TRBJ2-5
clone_size: NA
v_call: TRBV6-5
cdr3_nt: TGTGCCAGCAGACCGCCGTCAGCGGAGACCCAGTACTTC
cdr3_aa: CASRPPSAETQYF

d_call: TRBD1
j_call: TRBJ2-5
clone_size: once
v_call: TRBV11-1
cdr3_nt: TGTGCCAGCAGTACAGGGGGCGTCGGGCAAGAGACCCAGTACTTC
cdr3_aa: CASSTGGVGQETQYF

d_call: TRBD2
j_call: TRBJ2-1
clone_size: NA
v_call: TRBV15
cdr3_nt: TGTGCCACCAGCAGAGTCCTACTAGCGGAGACCTACAATGAGCAGTTCTTC
cdr3_aa: CATSRVLLAETYNEQFF

d_call: NA
j_call: TRBJ2-2
clone_size: few
v_call: TRBV27
cdr3_nt: TGTGCCAGCAGCCGACTGGGGGTCGCCGGGGAGCTGTTTTTT
cdr3_aa: CASSRLGVAGELFF

d_call: TRBD1
j_call: TRBJ1-6
clone_size: NA
v_call: TRBV3-1/TRBV3-2
cdr3_nt: TGTGCCAGCGGGACAGGGGGTTCACCCCTCCACTTT
cdr3_aa: CASGTGGSPLHF

d_call: TRBD1
j_call: TRBJ2-2
clone_size: once
v_call: TRBV24-1
cdr3_nt: TGTGCCACCAGTGATTTTAATGCAGGGGGCGGCGACACCGGGGAGCTGTTTTTT
cdr3_aa: CATSDFNAGGGDTGELFF

d_call: NA
j_call: TRBJ2-4
clone_size: few
v_call: TRBV2
cdr3_nt: TGTGCCAGCAGTGTTTACAGTCAAAACATTCAGTACTTC
cdr3_aa: CASSVYSQNIQYF

d_call: NA
j_call: TRBJ2-5
clone_size: NA
v_call: TRBV2
cdr3_nt: TGTGCCAGCAGTGAACAAAAAGAGACCCAGTACTTC
cdr3_aa: CASSEQKETQYF

d_call: NA
j_call: TRBJ1-5
clone_size: few
v_call: TRBV15
cdr3_nt: TGTGCCACCCACAATCAGCCCCAGCATTTT
cdr3_aa: CATHNQPQHF

d_call: TRBD1
j_call: TRBJ1-1
clone_size: NA
v_call: TRBV11-2
cdr3_nt: TGTGCCAGCAGCTGGACAGGGGGCAATACTGAAGCTTTCTTT
cdr3_aa: CASSWTGGNTEAFF